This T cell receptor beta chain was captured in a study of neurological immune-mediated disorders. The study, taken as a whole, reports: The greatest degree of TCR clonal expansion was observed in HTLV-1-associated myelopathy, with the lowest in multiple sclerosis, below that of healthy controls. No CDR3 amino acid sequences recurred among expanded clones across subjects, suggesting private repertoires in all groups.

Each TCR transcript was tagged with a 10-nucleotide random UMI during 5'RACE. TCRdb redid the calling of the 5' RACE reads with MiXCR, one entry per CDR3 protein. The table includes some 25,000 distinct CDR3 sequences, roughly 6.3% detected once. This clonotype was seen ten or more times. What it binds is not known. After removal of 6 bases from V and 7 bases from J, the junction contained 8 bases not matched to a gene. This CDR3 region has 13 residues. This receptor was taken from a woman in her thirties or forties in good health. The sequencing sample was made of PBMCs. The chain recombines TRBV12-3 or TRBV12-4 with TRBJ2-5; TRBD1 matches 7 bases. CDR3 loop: CASSDRASGTQYF. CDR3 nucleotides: TGTGCCAGCAGCGACAGGGCCTCAGGGACCCAGTACTTC.